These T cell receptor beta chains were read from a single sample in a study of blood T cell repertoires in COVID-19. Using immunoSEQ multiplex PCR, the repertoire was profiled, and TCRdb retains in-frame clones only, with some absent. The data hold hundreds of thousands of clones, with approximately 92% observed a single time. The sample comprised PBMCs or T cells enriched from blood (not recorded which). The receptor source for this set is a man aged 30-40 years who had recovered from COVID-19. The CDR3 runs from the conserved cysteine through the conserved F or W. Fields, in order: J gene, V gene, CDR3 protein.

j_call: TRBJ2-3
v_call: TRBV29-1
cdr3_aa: CSGASAVSTDTQYF

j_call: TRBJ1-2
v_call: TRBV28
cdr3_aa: CASSFIAGHGYTF

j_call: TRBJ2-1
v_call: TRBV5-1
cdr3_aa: CASSPSGISYNEQFF

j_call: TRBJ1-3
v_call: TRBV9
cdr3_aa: CASSEDPNEADTIYF

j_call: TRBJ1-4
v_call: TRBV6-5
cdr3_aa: CASSYSGGKLFF

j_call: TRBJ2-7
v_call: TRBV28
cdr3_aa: CASTVFGGGRAPYEQYF

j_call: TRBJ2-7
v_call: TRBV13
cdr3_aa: CASSNRQGTYEQYF

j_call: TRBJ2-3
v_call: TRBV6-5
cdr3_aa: CASKGLALSVDTQYF

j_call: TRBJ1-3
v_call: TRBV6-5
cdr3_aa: CASSFGQGSSGNTIYF

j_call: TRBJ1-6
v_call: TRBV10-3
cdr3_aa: CAIKEDSRFSPLHF

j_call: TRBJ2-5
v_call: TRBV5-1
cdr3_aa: CASSLVGSGSGETQYF

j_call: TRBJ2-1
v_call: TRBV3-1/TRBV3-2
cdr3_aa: CASSQDPGLVDEQFF

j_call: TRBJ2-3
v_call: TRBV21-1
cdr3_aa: CASSKRDGRASPGFTDTQYF

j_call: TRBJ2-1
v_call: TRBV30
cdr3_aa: CAWSRFSGRYNEQFF